The next 10 T cell receptor beta chains were all read from a single sample in a study of T cell repertoires in cytomegalovirus infection. Each CDR3 protein is one row after TCRdb ran MiXCR on the reads. The table has around 550,000 distinct CDR3 sequences, roughly 29% seen once. Sequenced: PBMCs. The source is a human donor in good health (CMV status not recorded). Some clones in this sample may be carry-over from other donors' samples.

This clonotype has only a few counts. The chain uses TRBV5-1 and TRBJ2-7; possible D gene TRBD2, 6 bases. CDR1 is SGHRS, CDR2 YFSETQ, per germline. The CDR3 is made up of 16 amino acids. Trimming cost V 0 bases and J 4 bases, with 17 bases left between them. CDR3 sequence (DNA): TGCGCCAGCAGCTTGGAACCGGGACTTCCCTCGTACGAGCAGTACTTC. Translating it yields CASSLEPGLPSYEQYF.

This clonotype has ten or more counts. The V gene is TRBV7-9, the J gene TRBJ1-2; D is unclear. Germline loops: CDR1 SEHNR, CDR2 FQNEAQ (reference sequence). The V gene lost 3 bases and the J gene lost 4 bases, with 9 bases spanning the gap. The CDR3 spans 13 residues. This CDR3 is CASSLGFRYGYTF. The CDR3 coding sequence is TGTGCCAGCAGCTTGGGCTTCCGCTATGGCTACACCTTC.

V gene TRBV4-1 combines with J gene TRBJ1-4; D not resolved. The V and J ends lost 4 bases and 8 bases respectively, with 14 bases between them. The germline CDR1 and CDR2 sequences are MGHRA and YSYEKL. The CDR3 has 14 residues. The CDR3 DNA follows: TGCGCCAGCAGCCCCCTTAGCCCCGGGGAAAAACTGTTTTTT. The encoded protein is CASSPLSPGEKLFF.

The chain is built from TRBV12-3 or TRBV12-4 and TRBJ2-7; 8 bases match TRBD2. The CDR3 loop spans 14 amino acids. Unmatched junction bases numbered 5, after V lost 5 bases and J lost 2 bases. The CDR3 nucleotides are TGTGCCAGCAGTGCGGGACTAGGAGCCTACGAGCAGTACTTC. Protein product: CASSAGLGAYEQYF.

There are a few counts of this clonotype. The chain employs TRBV7-6 and TRBJ1-1, with TRBD1 as a possible D gene (5 bases). There are 14 residues in the CDR3. V was trimmed by 4 bases and J by 3 bases, leaving 12 bases between them. Germline V gives CDR1 SGHVS, CDR2 FNYEAQ. CDR3 in DNA: TGTGCCAGCAGCTCACAGAAAGGGGACACTGAAGCTTTCTTT. This sequence encodes CASSSQKGDTEAFF. Full variable domain (rest looked up from reference TRBV7-6 and TRBJ1-1): GAGVSQSPRYKVTKRGQDVALRCDPISGHVSLYWYRQALGQGPEFLTYFNYEAQQDKSGLPNDRFSAERPEGSISTLTIQRTEQRDSAMYRCASSSQKGDTEAFFGQGTRLTVV.

This clonotype was recorded at least ten times. This rearrangement joins TRBV12-5 to TRBJ2-1, with TRBD1 matching 10 bases. The CDR3 consists of 14 residues. Per germline, CDR1 LGHNT and CDR2 FRNRAP. With 5 bases clipped from V and 7 bases from J, the junction kept 5 bases outside the gene matches. The CDR3 sequence is CASGPRQGANEQFF. The DNA of the CDR3 is TGTGCTAGTGGTCCCCGACAGGGGGCGAATGAGCAGTTCTTC.

In this sample, this clonotype turned up a few times. The chain combines TRBV6-5 with TRBJ1-5; the D gene is possibly TRBD1 (5 bases). The CDR3 sequence is 13 residues long. The V gene lost 8 bases and the J gene lost 0 bases, with 8 bases spanning the gap. Germline V gives CDR1 MNHEY, CDR2 SVGAGI. This chain's CDR3 is CASWGNSNQPQHF. CDR3 DNA sequence: TGTGCCAGCTGGGGGAATAGCAATCAGCCCCAGCATTTT.

About this clonotype: This probably arose from a read error, given a far larger clone one base away. The chain joins TRBV7-6 to TRBJ2-2; D ambiguous. This CDR3 spans 12 amino acids. CDR1 is SGHVS and CDR2 is FNYEAQ in the germline V gene. The chain's CDR3 is CASSLGTRELFF. The CDR3 coding sequence is TGTGCCAGCAGCTTAGGCACCCGGGAGCTGTTTTTT.

V is TRBV20-1 and J is TRBJ2-3; 7 bases agree with TRBD2. CDR3 length: 15 residues. V lost 6 bases to trimming and J lost 4 bases; unmatched junction nucleotides: 13. Looked up from germline, CDR1 is DFQATT and CDR2 is SNEGSKA (reference sequence). CDR3: CSAFLAGGSPDTQYF. In DNA form, the CDR3 reads TGCAGTGCATTCTTAGCCGGGGGGAGTCCAGATACGCAGTATTTT.

The V and J genes are TRBV24-1 and TRBJ1-1; a possible D gene is TRBD1 (6 bases). Germline CDR1 and CDR2: KGHDR and SFDVKD. The ends were cut back, 9 bases at V and 2 bases at J, with 9 bases in the middle. The length of the CDR3 is 12 residues. This CDR3 is CATSGANTEAFF. CDR3 coding DNA: TGTGCCACCTCAGGGGCTAACACTGAAGCTTTCTTT.